The 30 T cell receptor beta chains presented below share a single source sample, sequenced in a study of OX40 agonist ivuxolimab in advanced cancers. The repertoire was sequenced with immunoSEQ multiplex PCR; TCRdb's copy has only in-frame clones and lacks some. The sample includes 80,000 to 100,000 clones, about 90% of them seen just once. The sample was CD4+ or CD8+ T cells sorted from blood, taken in a trial of the OX40 agonist ivuxolimab. These receptors were obtained from an adult with an advanced solid tumor such as melanoma, head and neck, liver or kidney cancer.

As for this clone: Other nucleotide sequences from this sample produce the same CDR3. V and J are TRBV5-6 and TRBJ1-6; D call uncertain. The CDR3 covers 12 residues. Germline assignment: CDR1 SGHDT and CDR2 YYEEEE. V lost 3 bases and J lost 15, with 13 bases in between. The CDR3 here is CASSSGQLYLHF. As DNA, the CDR3 is TGTGCCAGCAGCTCGGGTCAGCTATACCTCCACTTT.

This clone was detected once. This chain links TRBV11-2 with TRBJ1-1; no reliable D call. Trimming removed 1 base at V and 5 bases at J, with 11 bases between. CDR1 and CDR2 from the germline V gene are SGHAT and FQNNGV. The CDR3 sequence is 14 residues long. CDR3 in DNA: TGTGCCAGCAGCTTAGGAGGAGAGTGGACTGAAGCTTTCTTT. It specifies CASSLGGEWTEAFF.

The chain uses TRBV2 and TRBJ2-5; TRBD2 is a possible D gene (6 bases). V was clipped by 7 bases and J by 5 bases, with 20 bases between them. CDR3 length: 15 residues. Germline values: CDR1 SNHLY, CDR2 FYNNEI. CDR3 residues: CASTLRTSGGETQYF. Here the CDR3 DNA reads TGTGCCAGCACCCTTAGGACCTCCGGAGGGGAGACCCAGTACTTC.

This clone was picked up one time. The chain carries TRBV27 and TRBJ1-2, with 8 bases fitting TRBD1. This CDR3 is 13 amino acids long. V gave up 3 bases and J gave up 6 bases; unmatched junction bases: 3. Germline lookup yields CDR1 MNHEY and CDR2 SMNVEV (reference sequence). CDR3 in amino acids: CASSFRQGHGYTF. The CDR3 DNA reads as TGTGCCAGCAGTTTCAGACAGGGGCATGGCTACACCTTC.

The rearrangement links TRBV11-1 to TRBJ2-3, with D perhaps being TRBD1 or TRBD2 (5 bases each). This CDR3 spans 16 amino acids. V was cut by 0 bases and J by 0 bases, with 10 bases left in between. The germline CDR1 and CDR2 sequences are SGHAT and FQDESV (reference sequence). CDR3 DNA sequence: TGTGCCAGCAGCTTAGCGCCCCGGGACAGCACAGATACGCAGTATTTT. Its protein is CASSLAPRDSTDTQYF. The full variable domain, its missing parts supplied by reference TRBV11-1 and TRBJ2-3, is EAEVAQSPRYKITEKSQAVAFWCDPISGHATLYWYRQILGQGPELLVQFQDESVVDDSQLPKDRFSAERLKGVDSTLKIQPAELGDSAMYLCASSLAPRDSTDTQYFGPGTRLTVL.

The chain links TRBV10-2 to TRBJ2-7; D unclear. The CDR3 extends over 16 amino acids. Germline CDR1 is WSHSY and CDR2 is SAAADI. V lost 3 bases to trimming and J lost 1 base, with 16 bases between them. CDR3 nucleotide sequence: TGCGCCAGCAGTGAAGGGTCGGTAGGTACTTCCTACGAGCAGTACTTC. This codes for CASSEGSVGTSYEQYF.

This chain uses TRBV2 with TRBJ2-2; D is unresolved. The CDR3 has 15 amino acids. V lost 5 bases, J lost 0 bases, and 10 bases lay in between. Germline values: CDR1 SNHLY, CDR2 FYNNEI. DNA for the CDR3: TGTGCCAGCAGTCCGTACAGCACGAACACCGGGGAGCTGTTTTTT. Its translation: CASSPYSTNTGELFF. The whole variable domain, filled in from reference TRBV2 and TRBJ2-2, reads EPEVTQTPSHQVTQMGQEVILRCVPISNHLYFYWYRQILGQKVEFLVSFYNNEISEKSEIFDDQFSVERPDGSNFTLKIRSTKLEDSAMYFCASSPYSTNTGELFFGEGSRLTVL.

The chain recombines TRBV11-2 with TRBJ2-3, with a tentative D call TRBD1 (6 bases). The CDR3 is 15 amino acids. Trimming removed 2 bases at V and 0 bases at J, with 9 bases between. Germline loops: CDR1 SGHAT, CDR2 FQNNGV. CDR3 in DNA: TGTGCCAGCAGCTTAACGACAGGTAGCACAGATACGCAGTATTTT. Its protein product is CASSLTTGSTDTQYF.

This chain joins TRBV16 and TRBJ1-5; the D is unclear. Germline loops: CDR1 KGHSY, CDR2 FQNENV. The CDR3 is 15 residues long. Trimming removed 1 base at V and 5 bases at J, with 12 bases between. CDR3 in DNA: TGTGCCAGCAGCCAATACCCACAAACAGATCAGCCCCAGCATTTT. Protein sequence: CASSQYPQTDQPQHF. The complete variable domain, with remaining parts taken from reference TRBV16 and TRBJ1-5, reads GEEVAQTPKHLVRGEGQKAKLYCAPIKGHSYVFWYQQVLKNEFKFLISFQNENVFDETGMPKERFSAKCLPNSPCSLEIQATKLEDSAVYFCASSQYPQTDQPQHFGDGTRLSIL.

V gene TRBV5-8 combines with J gene TRBJ2-7; tentatively, D is TRBD2 (5 bases). CDR1 and CDR2 from the germline V gene are SGHTS and YDEGEE. The length of the CDR3 is 16 residues. V lost 4 bases and J 2 bases, leaving 19 bases between the germline ends. CDR3 nucleotides: TGTGCCAGCAGCCTGGAGCCAGCGGTGCAGACCTACGAGCAGTACTTC. It encodes CASSLEPAVQTYEQYF.

The V call is TRBV10-3, the J call TRBJ2-2, with D possibly matching TRBD2 (6 bases). The CDR3 is made up of 16 amino acids. Trimming removed 7 bases at V and 4 bases at J, with 19 bases between. Germline CDR1 is ENHRY and CDR2 is SYGVKD. CDR3 in DNA: TGTGCCATCATGGCCGTTGCGGGGAAGGGCACCGGGGAGCTGTTTTTT. Its translation is CAIMAVAGKGTGELFF.

V is TRBV7-9 and J is TRBJ1-4; 7 bases line up with TRBD1. The CDR3 is made up of 15 amino acids. V gave up 1 base and J gave up 6 bases; unmatched junction bases: 5. CDR1 is SEHNR and CDR2 is FQNEAQ in the germline V gene (reference sequence). This CDR3 is CASSLVGRGDEKLFF. The CDR3 DNA reads as TGTGCCAGCAGCTTAGTTGGCAGGGGGGATGAAAAACTGTTTTTT.

This chain links TRBV28 with TRBJ2-7; the D gene is possibly TRBD2 (6 bases). The V gene lost 5 bases and the J gene lost 3 bases, with 20 bases spanning the gap. Germline V gene sequence: CDR1 MDHEN, CDR2 SYDVKM. This CDR3 has 16 residues. The CDR3 spells CASSTGSPERGYEQYF. The DNA for the CDR3 is TGTGCCAGCAGTACCGGGAGTCCAGAACGTGGCTACGAGCAGTACTTC.

The chain combines TRBV2 with TRBJ1-1; no reliable D call. The CDR3 spans 10 residues. The germline V gene has CDR1 SNHLY and CDR2 FYNNEI. V was shortened by 6 bases and J by 3 bases, with 2 bases between the two germline ends. CDR3 residues: CASSHTEAFF. CDR3 nucleotides: TGTGCCAGCAGCCACACTGAAGCTTTCTTT. Combining the CDR3 with reference TRBV2 and TRBJ1-1 gives the whole variable domain EPEVTQTPSHQVTQMGQEVILRCVPISNHLYFYWYRQILGQKVEFLVSFYNNEISEKSEIFDDQFSVERPDGSNFTLKIRSTKLEDSAMYFCASSHTEAFFGQGTRLTVV.

The rearrangement joins TRBV7-9 to TRBJ1-2; no firm D call. The V and J ends lost 8 bases and 2 bases respectively, with 15 bases between them. The CDR3 contains 14 residues. Germline V gene data show CDR1 as SEHNR and CDR2 as FQNEAQ (reference sequence). CDR3 sequence: CASGLSGQNYGYTF. The CDR3 DNA sequence: TGTGCCAGCGGGCTCTCTGGGCAGAACTATGGCTACACCTTC.

The chain joins TRBV27 to TRBJ2-3; D remains ambiguous. The CDR3 extends over 15 amino acids. V lost 0 bases and J 4 bases, leaving 11 bases between the germline ends. CDR1 is MNHEY and CDR2 is SMNVEV in the germline V gene (reference sequence). The CDR3 loop is CASSLSVGSADTQYF. The CDR3, as DNA: TGTGCCAGCAGTTTATCGGTGGGGTCCGCAGATACGCAGTATTTT.

CDR3 region: CASTLWGGAKNIQYF. In DNA, the CDR3 is TGTGCCAGCACCCTCTGGGGGGGGGCCAAAAACATTCAGTACTTC. The rearrangement uses TRBV7-2 and TRBJ2-4; 7 nucleotides align to TRBD2. The CDR3 has 15 amino acids. Germline CDR1 reads SGHTA; CDR2 reads FQGNSA. V trimming: 7 bases; J trimming: 1 base; junction bases outside the gene matches: 7.

This sequence joins TRBV7-2 and TRBJ2-5; D is unresolved. V lost 1 base and J 10 bases, leaving 13 bases between the germline ends. Germline V gene data show CDR1 as SGHTA and CDR2 as FQGNSA. The CDR3 has 13 residues. The CDR3 reads CASSLVFFEDQYF. The CDR3 nucleotides are TGTGCCAGCAGCTTAGTCTTTTTCGAGGACCAGTACTTC. Full variable domain (rest looked up from reference TRBV7-2 and TRBJ2-5): GAGVSQSPSNKVTEKGKDVELRCDPISGHTALYWYRQSLGQGLEFLIYFQGNSAPDKSGLPSDRFSAERTGGSVSTLTIQRTQQEDSAVYLCASSLVFFEDQYFGPGTRLLVL.

The chain links TRBV5-6 to TRBJ1-2; TRBD1 agrees at 10 bases. V shed 4 bases and J 4 bases; nucleotides not matched to a gene: 7. Germline CDR1 reads SGHDT; CDR2 reads YYEEEE. CDR3 size: 15 residues. The CDR3 is CASSQRTGGAYGYTF. The DNA for the CDR3 is TGTGCCAGCAGCCAAAGGACAGGGGGGGCCTATGGCTACACCTTC.

CDR3 sequence: CASSPFLPSAFDEQFF. The DNA for the CDR3 is TGTGCCAGCAGCCCTTTTCTCCCGTCGGCTTTTGATGAGCAGTTCTTC. The chain carries TRBV14 and TRBJ2-1; no definite D call. Germline loops: CDR1 SGHDN, CDR2 FVKESK. CDR3 length: 16 amino acids. Trimming stripped 4 bases from V and 8 bases from J, with 21 bases between.

The chain carries TRBV2 and TRBJ1-5, with D possibly TRBD1 on 5 matching bases. The CDR3 has 13 amino acids. The V end lost 5 bases, the J end lost 3 bases, and 8 bases lay between the germline ends. Per the germline V gene, CDR1 is SNHLY and CDR2 is FYNNEI. CDR3 protein: CASSPGYNQPQHF. The CDR3 nucleotides are TGTGCCAGCAGTCCAGGGTACAATCAGCCCCAGCATTTT.

The V and J genes are TRBV29-1 and TRBJ2-1, with 8 bases matching TRBD2. Per germline, CDR1 SQVTM and CDR2 ANQGSEA. V lost 1 base to trimming and J lost 7 bases; unmatched junction nucleotides: 15. CDR3 size: 17 residues. The CDR3 DNA is TGCAGCGTTGAAGGGCTCGCACAGCGGGGGTTTATGAATGAGCAGTTCTTC. Translating gives CSVEGLAQRGFMNEQFF.

V gene TRBV6-5 combines with J gene TRBJ1-3; D might be TRBD1 (5 bases). The germline V and J ends were trimmed by 6 bases and 0 bases, with 12 bases remaining between them. Per germline, CDR1 MNHEY and CDR2 SVGAGI. CDR3 length: 15 residues. The CDR3 reads CASSRGASSGNTIYF. CDR3 sequence (DNA): TGTGCCAGCAGCCGAGGGGCGAGCTCTGGAAACACCATATATTTT.

The chain has TRBV2 and TRBJ2-3, with 8 bases lining up with TRBD2. The CDR3 is 17 amino acids. Germline CDR1 is SNHLY and CDR2 is FYNNEI. With V trimmed by 2 bases and J by 3 bases, 10 bases remained unmatched. As DNA, the CDR3 is TGTGCCAGCAGTGAAACGGCGGGGGGCCGGGGGACAGATACGCAGTATTTT. Amino acids: CASSETAGGRGTDTQYF.

The rearrangement joins TRBV6-5 to TRBJ1-2; perhaps TRBD1 as D (6 bases). V was cut by 7 bases and J by 6 bases, with 15 bases left in between. There are 13 residues in the CDR3. CDR1 is MNHEY and CDR2 is SVGAGI in the germline V gene. The CDR3 protein is CASMGRGSHGYTF. The CDR3 DNA is TGTGCCAGCATGGGCAGGGGTTCGCATGGCTACACCTTC.

The chain carries TRBV7-6 and TRBJ2-5, with D perhaps matching TRBD2 (6 bases). Germline V CDR1 and CDR2: SGHVS, FNYEAQ. V lost 4 bases to trimming and J lost 7 bases, with 16 bases between them. The CDR3 loop spans 14 amino acids. The CDR3 sequence is CASSSPVLGGTQYF. Written as DNA, the CDR3 is TGTGCCAGCAGCTCGCCTGTTCTCGGGGGGACCCAGTACTTC. Filled out from reference TRBV7-6 and TRBJ2-5, the complete variable domain reads GAGVSQSPRYKVTKRGQDVALRCDPISGHVSLYWYRQALGQGPEFLTYFNYEAQQDKSGLPNDRFSAERPEGSISTLTIQRTEQRDSAMYRCASSSPVLGGTQYFGPGTRLLVL.

The chain combines TRBV18 with TRBJ2-1, with a weak D call TRBD2 (6 bases). The germline V gene encodes CDR1 KGHSH and CDR2 LQKENI. The germline V and J ends were trimmed by 3 bases and 9 bases, with 24 bases remaining between them. The CDR3 spans 17 residues. The CDR3 coding sequence is TGTGCCAGCTCACCCGAGTCACCTAGCGTCGAAAGTGGTGAGCAGTTCTTC. This translates into CASSPESPSVESGEQFF.

This clone was detected once. The chain links TRBV28 to TRBJ2-7; no reliable D call. V lost 9 bases to trimming and J lost 7 bases, with 16 bases between them. The germline V gene has CDR1 MDHEN and CDR2 SYDVKM. This CDR3 comprises 12 residues. The CDR3 region is CASLGFSEEQYF. For the CDR3, the DNA is TGTGCCAGTCTCGGGTTTTCGGAGGAGCAGTACTTC.

CDR3 in amino acids: CASSPQATGYETQYF. For the CDR3, the DNA is TGTGCCAGCAGCCCGCAAGCGACGGGATACGAGACCCAGTACTTC. This chain uses TRBV7-2 with TRBJ2-5; tentative D call: TRBD2 (5 bases). The germline gives CDR1 SGHTA, CDR2 FQGNSA. With 5 bases removed from V and 5 bases from J, the gap between germline ends came to 18 bases. The CDR3 is 15 residues long.

The V call is TRBV6-5, the J call TRBJ2-1; 12 bases align to TRBD1. In germline, CDR1 is MNHEY, CDR2 SVGAGI. The V segment lost 6 bases and the J segment 9 bases; nucleotides outside the gene matches: 9. The CDR3 runs to 15 residues. CDR3 in amino acids: CASRPPGQGAGEQFF. In DNA form, the CDR3 reads TGTGCCAGCAGGCCACCGGGACAGGGGGCCGGTGAGCAGTTCTTC.